The present T cell receptor (beta chain) was sequenced within a study of somatic mutations in cytotoxic T cells in rheumatoid arthritis. Once isolated by positive magnetic bead selection, the CD4+ and CD8+ cells had their purity checked by flow cytometry. How the authors handled the data: When patient CD8+ clones larger than 1% were compared with published virus-specific TCRB sequences, few matched. Method: immunoSEQ multiplex PCR; TCRdb's copy keeps in-frame clones and lacks some. The DNA was the basis for D and trimming; V, J and clone size are from that table. This sample has tens of thousands of clones; 75% to 85% occur once, and the top ten carry 7.5% to 9.5%. Study-level findings and limits: Nothing was done to adjust for multiple comparisons when TRBV07 showed up slightly less in rheumatoid arthritis patients.

As concerns this clone: Its matching antigen is unknown.

Germline trimming cut 6 bases from V and 3 bases from J; bases unmatched to any gene: 11. The V gene's germline CDR1 is SGDLS and CDR2 YYNGEE. CDR3 length equals 15 residues. The V and J genes are TRBV9 and TRBJ2-7; 8 bases match TRBD2. The sample comprised CD8+ T cells sorted from blood. The source is an adult with rheumatoid arthritis. The CDR3 DNA sequence: TGTGCCAGCACCATTAGCGGGAATGGGGTCTACGAGCAGTACTTC. Translated, it gives CASTISGNGVYEQYF.